The clone carrying this T cell receptor beta chain appeared a single time. What it recognizes is unknown. A much larger clone differs by one base, so this may be a read error. V was shortened by 6 bases and J by 5 bases, with 13 bases between the two germline ends. Germline values: CDR1 SQVTM, CDR2 ANQGSEA. The CDR3 runs 12 residues. These data come from a study of tumor-infiltrating lymphocytes in primary liver carcinoma. For the study at large: These patients were men and women whose ages were 30 to 69 years. Productive TCRbeta read yields ran from roughly 3.7 to 6.8 million per sample and were similar between tissues.

Using a constant-region primer together with ProtoScript II reverse transcriptase, TCR beta cDNA was made from 450 to 600 ng of total RNA. Investigators got TCR beta libraries out of three nested multiplex PCR rounds, done with slightly modified ARM-PCR. The first two PCR rounds, approximately 10 cycles each, used TRBV1-TRBV30 forward primers and a C-beta reverse primer. MiXCR was run by TCRdb on the multiplex PCR reads, yielding one entry per CDR3 protein. This sample carries fewer than 400,000 distinct CDR3 sequences, 65% of them seen once, and the ten largest clones take about 8.4%. Blood RNA was derived from unsorted whole blood, and germline DNA was extracted too. Around 4 milliliters of peripheral blood were drawn presurgically. Study results and caveats: Top-250-clone fractions were significantly higher in tumors than in blood (p = 0.039).

Sequencing input: peripheral blood. V is TRBV29-1 and J is TRBJ2-5; no reliable D call. This sequence was found in a man aged 40-49 years with primary liver carcinoma and hepatitis B virus infection. The CDR3, as DNA: TGCAGCGTAGAGTTAGACGGGGAGACCCAGTACTTC. This sequence encodes CSVELDGETQYF.